The clone carrying this TCR beta chain turned up a few times. The data stem from a study of human T cells and chemical hapten exposure. The CDR3 loop spans 15 amino acids. Trimming removed 3 bases from V and 7 bases from J, with 13 bases in between. Time point specified: patch test 2, 6 weeks after DPC sensitization. The treatment denotes: therapeutic diphenylcyclopropenone sensitization with weekly scalp DPC. TCRdb itself ran the RACE reads through MiXCR, one entry per CDR3 protein. The sample lists a few hundred thousand distinct CDR3 sequences, about 6.3% seen once, with more than 5.5% in the top ten.

The TCR comes from a woman younger than 30 with alopecia areata. Some clones in this sample may be carry-over from other donors' samples. The rearrangement joins TRBV12-3 or TRBV12-4 to TRBJ1-6, with unresolved D. Source: whole blood, taken in connection with sensitization to the hapten diphenylcyclopropenone (DPC). The DNA for the CDR3 is TGTGCCAGCAGTTTGAAAGGACGGGGAAATTCACCCCTCCACTTT. Its translation is CASSLKGRGNSPLHF.